The 11 T cell receptor beta chains below were found in one sample sequenced in a study of OX40 agonist ivuxolimab in advanced cancers. Sequencing used immunoSEQ multiplex PCR; TCRdb keeps in-frame clones, though not all of them. This sample has 35,000 or so clones, with over 75% found just once. Here the sequenced sample was CD4+ or CD8+ T cells sorted from blood, taken in a trial of the OX40 agonist ivuxolimab. The receptors here all came from an adult with an advanced solid tumor such as melanoma, head and neck, liver or kidney cancer.

The V and J genes are TRBV7-9 and TRBJ2-1; D possibly uses TRBD1 or TRBD2 (5 bases each). CDR3 length: 16 residues. Trimming pared 1 base from V and 6 bases from J, leaving 16 bases between. The germline gives CDR1 SEHNR, CDR2 FQNEAQ (reference sequence). Here the CDR3 DNA reads TGTGCCAGCAGCTTAGTGCCGGGGCTCCCCTCCAATGAGCAGTTCTTC. It yields the protein CASSLVPGLPSNEQFF.

The chain has TRBV27 and TRBJ1-1; no definite D call. The germline V gene encodes CDR1 MNHEY and CDR2 SMNVEV (reference sequence). V shed 2 bases and J shed 1 base, with 8 bases lying between them. The CDR3 covers 14 residues. CDR3 sequence: CASSLRLANTEAFF. CDR3 in DNA: TGTGCCAGCAGTTTAAGACTGGCGAACACTGAAGCTTTCTTT.

V and J are TRBV5-1 and TRBJ2-1, with 12 bases lining up with TRBD2. V lost 4 bases to trimming and J lost 5 bases; unmatched junction nucleotides: 4. This CDR3 comprises 15 residues. Germline CDR1 and CDR2: SGHRS and YFSETQ. This CDR3 is CASSPRLAGDNEQFF. The CDR3 region has the DNA TGCGCCAGCAGCCCTAGACTAGCGGGAGACAATGAGCAGTTCTTC.

Only a few counts were recorded for this clone. The J gene is TRBJ1-6, the V gene TRBV5-6; D is undetermined. The CDR3 covers 14 residues. The germline gives CDR1 SGHDT, CDR2 YYEEEE. With 0 bases removed from V and 7 bases from J, the gap between germline ends came to 8 bases. In nucleotides, the CDR3 is TGTGCCAGCAGCTTGGGGGGAACGAATTCACCCCTCCACTTT. Amino acid sequence: CASSLGGTNSPLHF.

There are a few counts of this clone. This rearrangement joins TRBV10-2 to TRBJ2-2; 10 bases agree with TRBD2. Germline V gene lookup returns CDR1 WSHSY and CDR2 SAAADI. J was trimmed by 7 bases and V by 6 bases; bases with no gene match: 8. The CDR3 spans 15 residues. The CDR3 DNA is TGCGCCAGCAGAAGCGGGGGGGCCTTGGGCGGGGAGCTGTTTTTT. Translated, it gives CASRSGGALGGELFF.

This clone was seen just once. The gene calls are TRBV5-6 and TRBJ2-7, with 13 bases aligning to TRBD2. The CDR3 contains 14 residues. The trim removed 1 base at V and 6 bases at J, leaving 1 base unmatched. Germline values: CDR1 SGHDT, CDR2 YYEEEE. CDR3 loop: CASSLRTSGSEQYF. CDR3 sequence (DNA): TGTGCCAGCAGCTTGAGGACTAGCGGGAGCGAGCAGTACTTC.

The chain combines TRBV10-2 with TRBJ1-1, with TRBD1 identical over 8 bases. The germline CDR1 and CDR2 sequences are WSHSY and SAAADI. The V segment lost 6 bases and the J segment 0 bases; nucleotides outside the gene matches: 6. This CDR3 has 15 residues. The CDR3 coding sequence is TGCGCCAGCAGCCTGACAGGGGCCCTGAACACTGAAGCTTTCTTT. Residues: CASSLTGALNTEAFF.

The table lists this clone with a count of one. The rearrangement joins TRBV11-2 to TRBJ1-1; a weak D match, TRBD1 (5 bases). The CDR3 spans 15 residues. The ends were cut back, 5 bases at V and 7 bases at J, with 20 bases in the middle. In germline, CDR1 is SGHAT, CDR2 FQNNGV. The CDR3 region is CASSPRDQLYSEAFF. The CDR3 nucleotides read TGTGCCAGCAGCCCTAGGGACCAGCTATATAGTGAAGCTTTCTTT.

The chain joins TRBV28 to TRBJ1-1; D is ambiguous. This CDR3 region has 15 residues. Germline CDR1 reads MDHEN; CDR2 reads SYDVKM. Trimming took off 5 bases at V and 4 bases at J, with 17 bases between the two ends. CDR3: CASSEWATPGTEAFF. CDR3 DNA sequence: TGTGCCAGCAGTGAGTGGGCCACCCCGGGCACTGAAGCTTTCTTT.

This sequence joins TRBV2 and TRBJ1-4; D is undetermined. Germline V lookup: CDR1 SNHLY, CDR2 FYNNEI. The CDR3 sequence is 14 residues long. Trimming removed 1 base from V and 4 bases from J, with 7 bases in between. The CDR3 DNA sequence: TGTGCCAGCAGTGAAGGGGTCAGTAATGAAAAACTGTTTTTT. Its translation is CASSEGVSNEKLFF.

The V gene is TRBV29-1, the J gene TRBJ2-7; D is perhaps TRBD1 (5 bases). Germline CDR1 is SQVTM and CDR2 is ANQGSEA. Deletions cut 3 bases from V and 0 bases from J, with 15 bases between. This CDR3 has 15 amino acids. In DNA, the CDR3 is TGCAGCGTTGAGACCGGACACAGAAGCTCCTACGAGCAGTACTTC. It is translated as CSVETGHRSSYEQYF.